This TCR beta chain emerged from a study of T cell responses to AZD1222 COVID-19 vaccine. Study-wide results and caveats: Researchers report vaccine-associated CD4 TCRs spanning spike, with dominance at 160-218 and 743-854.

Profiling relied on immunoSEQ multiplex PCR, and the TCRdb table lists in-frame clones only, not all of them. The sample carries more than 120,000 clones, 90% recorded once. This CDR3 region has 14 residues. V lost 5 bases, J lost 2 bases, and 13 bases lay in between. Germline V gene data show CDR1 as SGHTA and CDR2 as FQGNSA. The count of this clone is one. Its antigen is as yet unknown. The source is an adult who received the AZD1222 COVID-19 vaccine. This chain connects TRBV7-2 to TRBJ2-7; D might be TRBD1 (5 bases). The specimen was peripheral blood, collected 28 days after the second AZD1222 dose. The CDR3 DNA follows: TGTGCCAGCAGCAGAGACAGCTTGGCCTACGAGCAGTACTTC. Protein product: CASSRDSLAYEQYF. Supplemented by reference TRBV7-2 and TRBJ2-7, the full variable domain reads GAGVSQSPSNKVTEKGKDVELRCDPISGHTALYWYRQSLGQGLEFLIYFQGNSAPDKSGLPSDRFSAERTGGSVSTLTIQRTQQEDSAVYLCASSRDSLAYEQYFGPGTRLTVT.